This entry lists 25 T cell receptor beta chains sequenced from one sample in a study of Ad26.COV2.S vaccination and SARS-CoV-2 variants (dated by TCRdb to the early 2020s). Reading the label with the study, this specimen's treatment or condition is: 15 to 20 received Ad26.COV2.S at low or high dose, single or two shots; several received placebo; per-sample allocation not given. Repertoires of vaccine and placebo recipients were sequenced from samples taken on day 63 after the first injection. Library method: the immunoSEQ multiplex PCR assay. The source is immuneACCESS, and TCRdb retained only in-frame sequences with V and J called. Part of the clones is not carried over; for the studies checked, unresolved V genes explain less than half of this, and the remainder is unexplained. The sample table records fewer than 800,000 clones; 89% of these occur just once. About 1.5% of the sample goes to the ten largest clones.

This specimen consisted of peripheral blood, obtained in a trial of Ad26.COV2.S vaccine versus placebo. The receptors here all came from a person between 18 and 60 years old who received the Ad26.COV2.S COVID-19 vaccine or a placebo.

The chain combines TRBV28 with TRBJ2-2; TRBD2 matches 7 bases. The germline CDR1 and CDR2 sequences are MDHEN and SYDVKM. This CDR3 has 16 residues. Trimming removed 1 base from V and 5 bases from J; junction bases left unmatched: 7. DNA of the CDR3: TGTGCCAGCAGTTTATTAGGGCGGGGGTATACCGGGGAGCTGTTTTTT. Translating it yields CASSLLGRGYTGELFF. The variable domain in full, with the rest retrieved from reference TRBV28 and TRBJ2-2, is DVKVTQSSRYLVKRTGEKVFLECVQDMDHENMFWYRQDPGLGLRLIYFSYDVKMKEKGDIPEGYSVSREKKERFSLILESASTNQTSMYLCASSLLGRGYTGELFFGEGSRLTVL.

The gene calls are TRBV6-6 and TRBJ2-2; 7 nucleotides match TRBD1. CDR1 is MNHNY, CDR2 SVGAGI, per germline (reference sequence). V shed 6 bases and J 6 bases; nucleotides not matched to a gene: 10. CDR3 length: 15 amino acids. CDR3 nucleotide sequence: TGTGCCAGCAGGCAAAAAGACAGGGTGGCCGGGGAGCTGTTTTTT. Translating it yields CASRQKDRVAGELFF.

The V and J genes are TRBV27 and TRBJ2-3; TRBD2 aligns across 11 bases. The CDR3 loop spans 16 amino acids. Unmatched junction bases numbered 5, after V lost 6 bases and J lost 0 bases. Per germline, CDR1 MNHEY and CDR2 SMNVEV (reference sequence). CDR3: CASSSSGRPSTDTQYF. CDR3 nucleotide sequence: TGTGCCAGCAGCTCTAGCGGGAGGCCTAGCACAGATACGCAGTATTTT.

With regard to this clone: Different DNA sequences within this sample yield the same CDR3. The V call is TRBV18, the J call TRBJ2-5; D remains unclear. The ends were cut back, 3 bases at V and 1 base at J, with 3 bases in the middle. The CDR3 has 12 amino acids. CDR1 and CDR2 (germline): KGHSH, LQKENI. CDR3 DNA: TGTGCCAGCTCACCCGGCCAAGAGACCCAGTACTTC. Translating gives CASSPGQETQYF.

The chain combines TRBV5-3 with TRBJ2-1; the D gene is possibly TRBD2 (5 bases). TRBV5-3 is reported as an ORF; its role is uncertain. CDR3 length: 14 residues. V lost 3 bases and J lost 2, with 9 bases in between. DNA for the CDR3: TGTGCCAGAAGCTGGCTAGCTACCTACAATGAGCAGTTCTTC. It yields the protein CARSWLATYNEQFF.

Concerning this clone itself: The same CDR3 also results from other DNA sequences found in this sample. The V gene is TRBV7-9, the J gene TRBJ2-3; D is undetermined. Trimming took 5 bases from V and 4 from J, leaving 4 bases between them. The CDR3 spans 11 residues. Germline CDR1 and CDR2: SEHNR and FQNEAQ (reference sequence). This chain's CDR3 is CASSPPDTQYF. The CDR3 DNA reads TGTGCCAGCAGCCCTCCAGATACGCAGTATTTT.

This rearrangement joins TRBV7-2 to TRBJ1-1; D not certain. The CDR3 extends over 14 amino acids. Trimming cost V 1 base and J 1 base, with 7 bases left between them. Germline V gene sequence: CDR1 SGHTA, CDR2 FQGNSA. The CDR3 bases are TGTGCCAGCAGCTTAGTAGCGCAGAACACTGAAGCTTTCTTT. Protein: CASSLVAQNTEAFF.

V and J are TRBV5-4 and TRBJ1-1; D possibly corresponds to TRBD1 (6 bases). V dropped 4 bases and J dropped 6 bases, with 19 bases sitting between them. Germline lookup yields CDR1 SGHNT and CDR2 YYREEE (reference sequence). This CDR3 comprises 15 residues. The DNA of the CDR3 is TGTGCCAGCAGCACCCAACCGACAGGAGGGTCTGAAGCTTTCTTT. Translating it yields CASSTQPTGGSEAFF.

In this sample, this clone turned up once. The rearrangement uses TRBV3-1 (or the pseudogene TRBV3-2) and TRBJ2-1; D call uncertain. The ends were cut back, 0 bases at V and 8 bases at J, with 11 bases in the middle. In germline, CDR1 is LGHDT, CDR2 YNNKEL (reference sequence). There are 14 residues in the CDR3. CDR3 loop: CASSQDLSSHEQFF. The CDR3 region has the DNA TGTGCCAGCAGCCAAGATCTGTCTAGTCATGAGCAGTTCTTC.

Comment on this clone: The identical CDR3 is also encoded by other nucleotide sequences in the sample. The J gene is TRBJ1-5, the V gene TRBV2; no definite D call. The germline V gene encodes CDR1 SNHLY and CDR2 FYNNEI. CDR3 size: 13 residues. Trimming stripped 4 bases from V and 4 bases from J, with 8 bases between. CDR3 coding DNA: TGTGCCAGCAGTGGGGATTTTAATCAGCCCCAGCATTTT. Its translation: CASSGDFNQPQHF.

This chain uses TRBV5-6 with TRBJ1-2; tentatively, D is TRBD1 (5 bases). CDR3 length equals 15 residues. Trimming took 1 base from V and 7 from J, leaving 17 bases between them. The germline V gene has CDR1 SGHDT and CDR2 YYEEEE. The CDR3 sequence: CASSLLVLTVGGYTF. The CDR3 nucleotides are TGTGCCAGCAGCTTGCTAGTGCTGACAGTCGGTGGCTACACCTTC.

A single count supports this clone. The chain is built from TRBV20-1 and TRBJ2-5, with TRBD2 as a possible D gene (5 bases). CDR3 length equals 12 residues. V was pared by 3 bases and J by 4 bases, with 9 bases between. Germline V CDR1 and CDR2: DFQATT, SNEGSKA (reference sequence). For the CDR3, the DNA is TGCAGTGCTAGTACTAGGCCAGAGACCCAGTACTTC. Translation: CSASTRPETQYF.

The chain has TRBV2 and TRBJ2-2; weak D call: TRBD1 (6 bases). CDR3 length: 14 residues. V was trimmed by 7 bases and J by 5 bases, leaving 14 bases between them. Germline values: CDR1 SNHLY, CDR2 FYNNEI. DNA of the CDR3: TGTGCCAGCACAGGGGCGCGAGGGACCGGGGAGCTGTTTTTT. It translates to CASTGARGTGELFF.

This rearrangement joins TRBV6-2 or TRBV6-3 to TRBJ1-3; no clear D gene. Germline CDR1 is MNHEY and CDR2 is SVGEGT. Trimming took off 0 bases at V and 0 bases at J, with 12 bases between the two ends. This CDR3 spans 17 amino acids. CDR3 residues: CASSYSADGASGNTIYF. The CDR3 DNA sequence: TGTGCCAGCAGTTACTCGGCGGACGGTGCCTCTGGAAACACCATATATTTT.

This clone was counted a single time. The chain links TRBV7-9 to TRBJ1-6, with 8 nucleotides matching TRBD1. This CDR3 region has 15 residues. The V gene end was trimmed by 5 bases and the J gene end by 7 bases; junction bases not matched to a gene: 7. Germline V gene lookup returns CDR1 SEHNR and CDR2 FQNEAQ (reference sequence). The CDR3 nucleotides read TGTGCCAGCAGCCTAGAGGGACAGGTGAATTCACCCCTCCACTTT. Translated, it gives CASSLEGQVNSPLHF. Drawing the rest from reference TRBV7-9 and TRBJ1-6, the complete variable domain is DTGVSQNPRHKITKRGQNVTFRCDPISEHNRLYWYRQTLGQGPEFLTYFQNEAQLEKSRLLSDRFSAERPKGSFSTLEIQRTEQGDSAMYLCASSLEGQVNSPLHFGNGTRLTVT.

This clone has only one observation. The chain uses TRBV15 and TRBJ2-4; D is perhaps TRBD1 or TRBD2 (6 bases each). Germline V gene data show CDR1 as LNHNV and CDR2 as YYDKDF (reference sequence). V lost 6 bases and J lost 1, with 19 bases in between. The CDR3 is made up of 17 amino acids. The CDR3 DNA sequence: TGTGCCACCAGAGAGGGGGGTGGGTCGCTGGCCAAAAACATTCAGTACTTC. Translating it yields CATREGGGSLAKNIQYF.

The chain carries TRBV19 and TRBJ1-6, with D hard to call. Per the germline V gene, CDR1 is LNHDA and CDR2 is SQIVND (reference sequence). V was trimmed by 7 bases and J by 6 bases, leaving 19 bases between them. This CDR3 is 16 amino acids long. CDR3 protein: CASNTQPGMGNSPLHF. The CDR3 region has the DNA TGTGCCAGTAACACACAGCCGGGCATGGGTAATTCACCCCTCCACTTT.

The V and J genes are TRBV29-1 and TRBJ1-1; D is unclear. CDR1 SQVTM and CDR2 ANQGSEA come from the germline V gene. V lost 6 bases and J lost 1, with 9 bases in between. CDR3 length equals 12 residues. The CDR3: CSVKYRNTEAFF. The DNA for the CDR3 is TGCAGCGTGAAATACAGGAACACTGAAGCTTTCTTT.

J is TRBJ2-5 and V is TRBV6-5, with 12 bases identical to TRBD1. The CDR3 sequence is 15 residues long. V was pared by 5 bases and J by 5 bases, with 6 bases of the junction left unmatched. Germline lookup yields CDR1 MNHEY and CDR2 SVGAGI. CDR3 sequence (DNA): TGTGCCAGCAGTCCCCGGGACAGGGGGCAGGAGACCCAGTACTTC. Protein: CASSPRDRGQETQYF.

The rearrangement links TRBV3-1 (or the pseudogene TRBV3-2) to TRBJ1-4, with D unclear. The CDR3 consists of 13 residues. The ends were cut back, 6 bases at V and 8 bases at J, with 13 bases in the middle. Germline V gene sequence: CDR1 LGHDT, CDR2 YNNKEL (reference sequence). The CDR3 here is CASRDFGVEKLFF. In DNA, the CDR3 is TGTGCCAGCAGGGACTTTGGGGTGGAAAAACTGTTTTTT.

V and J are TRBV19 and TRBJ2-3, with D hard to call. Germline V lookup: CDR1 LNHDA, CDR2 SQIVND (reference sequence). CDR3 length: 14 residues. V was pared by 7 bases and J by 0 bases, with 11 bases between. The CDR3 sequence is CASNDRPSTDTQYF. CDR3 in DNA: TGTGCCAGTAACGACCGCCCTAGCACAGATACGCAGTATTTT.

This chain connects TRBV7-9 to TRBJ2-2; TRBD1 matches at 10 bases. The germline V gene encodes CDR1 SEHNR and CDR2 FQNEAQ (reference sequence). J gave up 7 bases and V 3 bases, and 8 bases lay outside the gene matches. The CDR3 covers 16 residues. CDR3 DNA: TGTGCCAGCAGCTTGGTAGGGACAGGGGAATACGGGGAGCTGTTTTTT. Translating it yields CASSLVGTGEYGELFF.

The chain carries TRBV19 and TRBJ2-7, with TRBD1 matching over 7 bases. Germline V gene sequence: CDR1 LNHDA, CDR2 SQIVND (reference sequence). V lost 9 bases to trimming and J lost 2 bases; unmatched junction nucleotides: 13. The CDR3 is 15 amino acids. This CDR3 reads CARIESGQSPYEQYF. Here the CDR3 DNA reads TGTGCCAGGATCGAATCGGGACAGTCCCCCTACGAGCAGTACTTC.

The rearrangement uses TRBV10-3 and TRBJ2-1; D gene unclear. Germline values: CDR1 ENHRY, CDR2 SYGVKD. This CDR3 is 8 amino acids long. Between the trimmed V and J ends, which lost 8 bases and 12 bases, there was a span of 5 bases. CDR3 nucleotide sequence: TGTGCCATCGCAGGGCAGTTCTTC. Protein: CAIAGQFF.

A remark on this clone: This sample includes further DNA sequences coding for the same CDR3. This chain joins TRBV18 and TRBJ2-3; 10 bases match TRBD2. CDR1 is KGHSH, CDR2 LQKENI, per germline. The CDR3 is 16 amino acids. V shed 0 bases and J 4 bases; nucleotides not matched to a gene: 4. The CDR3 nucleotides read TGTGCCAGCTCACCACCGTTAGCGGGAGGATCAGATACGCAGTATTTT. This gives the protein CASSPPLAGGSDTQYF. Supplemented by reference TRBV18 and TRBJ2-3, the full variable domain reads NAGVMQNPRHLVRRRGQEARLRCSPMKGHSHVYWYRQLPEEGLKFMVYLQKENIIDESGMPKERFSAEFPKEGPSILRIQQVVRGDSAAYFCASSPPLAGGSDTQYFGPGTRLTVL.